These 24 T cell receptor beta chains were sequenced from one sample in a study of T cell responses to AZD1222 COVID-19 vaccine. Assay used: immunoSEQ multiplex PCR; TCRdb lists only in-frame clones, some missing. Of under 150,000 clones in the sample, around 91% are singletons; the top ten hold less than 5.5%. The input for sequencing was peripheral blood, taken on day 0 of AZD1222 vaccination. The receptors were sampled from an adult in good health.

The chain is built from TRBV6-5 and TRBJ2-2; D gene unclear. V gave up 7 bases and J gave up 1 base, with 13 bases separating them. This CDR3 spans 15 amino acids. Germline CDR1 MNHEY, CDR2 SVGAGI. CDR3 in amino acids: CASTRRLENTGELFF. CDR3 bases: TGTGCCAGCACGAGGCGCTTGGAGAACACCGGGGAGCTGTTTTTT.

Remarks on this clone: The CDR3 carries no conserved terminal phenylalanine or tryptophan, so it likely arises from a read error. The DNA is omitted, as the CDR3 cannot be located on it reliably, and the CDR3 follows TCRdb's listing. V is TRBV19 and J is TRBJ1-4; the D call in the table, TRBD1, was not verified against the DNA. The CDR3 comprises 13 residues, both ends counted. Germline assignment: CDR1 LNHDA and CDR2 SQIVND (reference sequence). CDR3 sequence: CASHHRGGSSMRI.

V and J are TRBV19 and TRBJ1-2, with 7 positions matching TRBD1. The CDR3 length is 12 residues. The germline gives CDR1 LNHDA, CDR2 SQIVND (reference sequence). With 4 bases clipped from V and 8 bases from J, the junction kept 4 bases outside the gene matches. Here the CDR3 DNA reads TGTGCCAGTAGTACCCGGGACAGAGGCTACACCTTC. This sequence encodes CASSTRDRGYTF.

The CDR3 nucleotides read TGTGCCAGCAGCCAGAAGGATACGCAGTATTTT. Protein sequence: CASSQKDTQYF. The genes are TRBV12-3 or TRBV12-4 and TRBJ2-3; no definite D call. V dropped 6 bases and J dropped 6 bases, with 7 bases sitting between them. The CDR3 contains 11 residues.

J is TRBJ2-2 and V is TRBV6-5, with D perhaps TRBD1 or TRBD2 (5 bases each). The CDR3 runs 14 residues. Trimming took off 6 bases at V and 6 bases at J, with 14 bases between the two ends. Looked up from germline, CDR1 is MNHEY and CDR2 is SVGAGI. CDR3 loop: CASSRVEGSGELFF. The CDR3 DNA reads TGTGCCAGCAGCCGGGTAGAGGGGTCCGGGGAGCTGTTTTTT.

The chain employs TRBV7-2 and TRBJ2-3; 9 bases align to TRBD2. The V and J ends lost 6 bases and 6 bases, in that order; junction bases with no gene match: 7. This CDR3 spans 14 amino acids. The germline gives CDR1 SGHTA, CDR2 FQGNSA. The CDR3 spells CASRSGLAVDTQYF. The CDR3 region has the DNA TGTGCCAGCAGGTCGGGACTAGCTGTGGATACGCAGTATTTT.

CDR3 nucleotide sequence: TGCGCCAGCAGTCCCCCAATGAACACTGAAGCTTTCTTT. It codes for CASSPPMNTEAFF. The gene calls are TRBV23-1 and TRBJ1-1; D not resolved. TRBV23-1 is annotated as an ORF whose role is uncertain. The CDR3 is 13 amino acids. Trimming took 4 bases from V and 0 from J, leaving 6 bases between them.

V gene TRBV7-9 combines with J gene TRBJ2-1; 7 nucleotides match TRBD2. V lost 8 bases and J lost 8; bases outside the gene matches: 12. This CDR3 is 14 amino acids long. The V gene's germline CDR1 is SEHNR and CDR2 FQNEAQ (reference sequence). The CDR3 coding sequence is TGTGCCAGCGCTGGAGCGGGGCGAGTCGATGAGCAGTTCTTC. Encoded protein: CASAGAGRVDEQFF.

This clone was seen a few times. The V gene is TRBV29-1, the J gene TRBJ2-7; D might be TRBD2 (6 bases). Trimming left V 7 bases short and J 3 bases short, with 13 bases between. The CDR3 runs to 12 residues. Looked up from germline, CDR1 is SQVTM and CDR2 is ANQGSEA. In DNA, the CDR3 is TGCAGCGCCCAACACGGGGGCTACGAGCAGTACTTC. Amino acids: CSAQHGGYEQYF.

The rearrangement joins TRBV4-3 to TRBJ2-2; a possible D gene is TRBD1 (7 bases). The CDR3 spans 14 residues. Per the germline V gene, CDR1 is LGHNA and CDR2 is YSLEER. Trimming took off 1 base at V and 6 bases at J, with 9 bases between the two ends. The CDR3 DNA follows: TGCGCCAGCAGCCAAGCCAGGGGGGCCGGGGAGCTGTTTTTT. Amino acids: CASSQARGAGELFF.

The chain joins TRBV10-3 to TRBJ2-1, with D hard to call. This CDR3 is built from 15 residues. The germline V gene has CDR1 ENHRY and CDR2 SYGVKD. The V and J ends lost 8 bases and 0 bases respectively, with 14 bases between them. CDR3 sequence (DNA): TGTGCCATCGCGATGGGCGGCCGCTCCTACAATGAGCAGTTCTTC. Encoded protein: CAIAMGGRSYNEQFF.

This chain links TRBV5-8 with TRBJ2-5, with 8 nucleotides matching TRBD1. V gave up 4 bases and J gave up 4 bases; unmatched junction bases: 6. The V gene's germline CDR1 is SGHTS and CDR2 YDEGEE. The CDR3 is 14 residues long. The CDR3 region has the DNA TGTGCCAGCAGCCTTCAGGGGGCGCGAGAGACCCAGTACTTC. This codes for CASSLQGARETQYF.

The chain links TRBV10-3 to TRBJ2-3; weak D call: TRBD1 (5 bases). Germline V gene data show CDR1 as ENHRY and CDR2 as SYGVKD. The germline V and J ends were trimmed by 11 bases and 6 bases, with 21 bases remaining between them. The CDR3 contains 14 residues. The DNA of the CDR3 is TGTGCCGCATGTGGGGCGTTGGGGTCGGATACGCAGTATTTT. The encoded protein is CAACGALGSDTQYF.

V usage is TRBV19 and J usage is TRBJ1-1, with TRBD1 as a possible D gene (5 bases). CDR1 and CDR2 from the germline V gene are LNHDA and SQIVND (reference sequence). V gave up 9 bases and J gave up 1 base, with 6 bases separating them. The CDR3 runs 11 residues. The DNA for the CDR3 is TGTGCCAGGACAGAGAACACTGAAGCTTTCTTT. Translation: CARTENTEAFF.

A single count supports this clone. The chain recombines TRBV11-2 with TRBJ2-1, with 12 positions matching TRBD2. Looked up from germline, CDR1 is SGHAT and CDR2 is FQNNGV. With 2 bases clipped from V and 2 bases from J, the junction kept 1 base outside the gene matches. The CDR3 is 16 residues long. The CDR3 region is CASSLRTSGTYNEQFF. The CDR3, as DNA: TGTGCCAGCAGCTTAAGGACTAGCGGGACCTACAATGAGCAGTTCTTC.

V usage is TRBV28 and J usage is TRBJ2-1; D gene uncertain. This CDR3 has 14 residues. Germline CDR1 and CDR2: MDHEN and SYDVKM. Trimming took 6 bases from V and 0 from J, leaving 9 bases between them. The DNA for the CDR3 is TGTGCCAGCAGCAGTTTGAGCTCCTACAATGAGCAGTTCTTC. Its protein product is CASSSLSSYNEQFF.

This chain links TRBV4-1 with TRBJ2-2; no definite D call. The CDR3 runs 15 residues. Trimming stripped 1 base from V and 6 bases from J, with 12 bases between. Germline V gene data show CDR1 as MGHRA and CDR2 as YSYEKL. The CDR3 here is CASSQAKSLPGELFF. In DNA, the CDR3 is TGCGCCAGCAGCCAAGCGAAGAGTTTGCCCGGGGAGCTGTTTTTT.

The chain recombines TRBV5-6 with TRBJ2-2; perhaps TRBD1 as D (5 bases). With 0 bases removed from V and 3 bases from J, the gap between germline ends came to 12 bases. CDR3 length equals 16 residues. The germline V gene encodes CDR1 SGHDT and CDR2 YYEEEE. The DNA of the CDR3 is TGTGCCAGCAGCTTGGTTGGGCAGGGTGACACCGGGGAGCTGTTTTTT. Amino acids: CASSLVGQGDTGELFF.

The chain uses TRBV14 and TRBJ1-4, with TRBD1 matching 10 bases. This CDR3 has 17 residues. Germline assignment: CDR1 SGHDN and CDR2 FVKESK. The V gene end was trimmed by 4 bases and the J gene end by 7 bases; junction bases not matched to a gene: 12. The CDR3 DNA is TGTGCCAGCAGCCCCCGCGCCTGGGACAGGGGAACTGAAAAACTGTTTTTT. Translation: CASSPRAWDRGTEKLFF.

The gene calls are TRBV4-1 and TRBJ2-5; 9 nucleotides align to TRBD2. Germline loops: CDR1 MGHRA, CDR2 YSYEKL. J gave up 5 bases and V 0 bases, and 13 bases lay outside the gene matches. The CDR3 runs to 18 residues. The CDR3 here is CASSQDPRLAGSGETQYF. As DNA, the CDR3 is TGCGCCAGCAGCCAAGACCCTCGGCTAGCGGGAAGTGGGGAGACCCAGTACTTC.

This chain joins TRBV7-9 and TRBJ2-1; 8 positions agree with TRBD2. The J segment lost 9 bases and the V segment lost 5 bases, leaving 9 bases of the junction unmatched. The CDR3 contains 14 residues. Germline CDR1 and CDR2: SEHNR and FQNEAQ (reference sequence). The CDR3 reads CASSPSGLGVEQFF. CDR3 DNA: TGTGCCAGCAGCCCGTCGGGACTAGGCGTTGAGCAGTTCTTC.

The V and J genes are TRBV29-1 and TRBJ2-5; D might be TRBD1 (5 bases). The CDR3 is 12 amino acids. Germline values: CDR1 SQVTM, CDR2 ANQGSEA. The V end lost 2 bases, the J end lost 5 bases, and 9 bases lay between the germline ends. As DNA, the CDR3 is TGCAGCGTTGAAAGGGGCCAGGAGACCCAGTACTTC. Translation gives CSVERGQETQYF.

Only one count was recorded for this clone. This chain uses TRBV3-1 (or the pseudogene TRBV3-2) with TRBJ2-7; D not resolved. Germline V gene lookup returns CDR1 LGHDT and CDR2 YNNKEL (reference sequence). This CDR3 comprises 17 residues. Trimming shortened V by 1 base and J by 2 bases, and 18 bases separated the two germline ends. The CDR3 DNA sequence: TGTGCCAGCAGCCAAGTCGCCCTGGTTGGCAGGACCTACGAGCAGTACTTC. Its translation: CASSQVALVGRTYEQYF.

V gene TRBV14 combines with J gene TRBJ1-2, with 7 bases aligning to TRBD1. The germline V gene has CDR1 SGHDN and CDR2 FVKESK. There are 15 residues in the CDR3. After removal of 4 bases from V and 1 base from J, the junction contained 6 bases not matched to a gene. The CDR3 nucleotides read TGTGCCAGCAGCCGCCAGGGGGGTTATAACTATGGCTACACCTTC. This gives the protein CASSRQGGYNYGYTF.